The entry below describes one T cell receptor beta chain. Its matching antigen is unknown. The V and J ends lost 4 bases and 4 bases, in that order; junction bases with no gene match: 9. The germline V gene has CDR1 MGHRA and CDR2 YSYEKL. The CDR3 spans 16 residues. This record comes from a study of cytomegalovirus exposure and HLA in healthy donors. Study results and limitations: Later work found that TCR association rates differed between HLA loci; DRB1 had the most and HLA-C the fewest.

Healthy bone marrow donors supplied every sample. PCR used 60 Vbeta primers and 13 Jbeta primers. Clones were read by immunoSEQ multiplex PCR, and TCRdb kept only the in-frame ones, dropping some. Among about 110,000 clones, more than 75% were seen once, and the ten largest hold less than 3.5%. The chain recombines TRBV4-1 with TRBJ1-1; 10 nucleotides agree with TRBD1. The TCR sequence derives from a man under 40 in good health and CMV-seropositive. Specimen: PBMCs. The DNA for the CDR3 is TGCGCCAGCAGCCTTCGACAGGGGGCGCGGGTCACTGAAGCTTTCTTT. Translated, it gives CASSLRQGARVTEAFF.